This is a list of T cell receptor beta chains from one sample in a study of T cell repertoires in cytomegalovirus infection. TCRdb independently ran MiXCR on the reads; one entry per CDR3 protein. The sample lists tens of thousands of distinct CDR3 sequences, just under 4% occurring once. The specimen was PBMCs. Receptor source: a human donor in good health (CMV status not recorded). Some clones in this sample may be carry-over from other donors' samples. Both conserved end residues are part of each CDR3.

V gene	J gene	CDR3 protein
TRBV6-6	TRBJ2-3	CASKKWADTQYF
TRBV12-3/TRBV12-4	TRBJ2-6	CATRTGLAGANVLTF
TRBV7-4	TRBJ2-7	CASSRPTGRDYEQYF
TRBV10-3	TRBJ1-1	CAIRRDREGTEAFF
TRBV7-6	TRBJ2-1	CASSPEVASGSDEQFF
TRBV7-2	TRBJ2-4	CASSLGQGLAKNIQYF
TRBV7-9	TRBJ2-5	CASSPPVGKGGESETQYF
TRBV7-6	TRBJ2-3	CASSPETDTQYF
TRBV7-2	TRBJ1-6	CASSPRTGGGNSPLHF
TRBV7-2	TRBJ2-5	CAIRSLTQETQYF
TRBV27	TRBJ1-2	CASRNTHGYTF
TRBV20-1	TRBJ1-1	CSARDGDTEAFF
TRBV7-8	TRBJ2-2	CASSDATGEANTGELFF
TRBV7-2	TRBJ2-1	CASSIQGALVGQFF
TRBV6-1	TRBJ2-7	CASSHPLAGVRTYEQYF
TRBV7-2	TRBJ1-3	CASSLQGASTIYF
TRBV7-2	TRBJ2-2	CASSTNREVGELFF
TRBV19	TRBJ1-5	CASRGGRNQPQHF
TRBV7-9	TRBJ1-5	CASSFGTADSNQPQHF
TRBV19	TRBJ2-5	CASSTTGGQETQYF
TRBV7-9	TRBJ2-7	CASRSPMGAEQYF
TRBV7-2	TRBJ2-7	CASSSRTLTFYEQYF
TRBV7-9	TRBJ1-1	CASSPGQGSRGNTEAFF
TRBV6-2/TRBV6-3	TRBJ2-3	CASRTGEMDTQYF
TRBV19	TRBJ1-5	CASSNRDRAFHQPQHF
TRBV7-8	TRBJ1-3	CASSFSRQGRSGNTIYF
TRBV7-8	TRBJ2-2	CASSHRRALNTGELFF
TRBV7-8	TRBJ1-1	CASSPTGRNTEAFF
TRBV10-3	TRBJ2-1	CAIRDRSSYNEQFF
TRBV7-6	TRBJ1-6	CASSYTTGSTLHF
TRBV7-2	TRBJ1-1	CASSPFGFEAFF
TRBV7-8	TRBJ2-1	CASSPRTSYNEQFF
TRBV7-9	TRBJ1-2	CASRSQDRDHGYTF
TRBV7-3	TRBJ2-6	CASSLGGSGANVLTF
TRBV4-1	TRBJ2-6	CASSQDNSGANVLTF
TRBV7-2	TRBJ1-1	CASSLAFPESRGAFF
TRBV5-5	TRBJ2-1	CASSLDMPNEQFF
TRBV7-2	TRBJ1-2	CASSLEGYGYTF
TRBV15	TRBJ2-3	CATSKDRKPTSPSDTQYF
TRBV7-2	TRBJ2-1	CASSLAEASVYNEQFF